This TCR beta chain was sequenced during a study of human T cells and chemical hapten exposure. This clonotype was recorded many times. MiXCR was run by TCRdb on the RACE reads, yielding one entry per CDR3 protein. In the table there are about 380,000 distinct CDR3 sequences, roughly 4.6% of which are singletons. CDR1 is LGHDT, CDR2 YNNKEL, per germline (reference sequence). The CDR3 runs 17 residues. Trimming took 5 bases from V and 3 from J, leaving 20 bases between them. Specified time point: pre-sensitization, week 0. The treatment denotes: therapeutic diphenylcyclopropenone sensitization with weekly scalp DPC.

The origin of this receptor is a woman between 50 and 59 years old with alopecia areata. Some clones in this sample may be carry-over from other donors' samples. The genes are TRBV3-1 and TRBJ2-1; D possibly corresponds to TRBD1 (5 bases). This sample comprised whole blood, obtained in connection with sensitization to the hapten diphenylcyclopropenone (DPC). CDR3 nucleotide sequence: TGTGCCAGCAGCACCTTTGTAGGCAGGGTTATCTACAATGAGCAGTTCTTC. Protein product: CASSTFVGRVIYNEQFF.